A single TCR beta chain is shown here with its context. Its target is not known. Researchers prepared the TRB cDNA libraries using 5' RACE with UMI labels. TCRdb re-called the 5' RACE reads and gives one entry per CDR3 protein, without DNA. The table for this sample gives roughly 48,000 distinct CDR3 sequences. The length of the CDR3 is 14 residues. Per the germline V gene, CDR1 is SQVTM and CDR2 is ANQGSEA. All CD8+ T cell subsets were sorted in triplicate at fewer than 350,000 cells each. The entry originates in a study of CXCR3-negative and CXCR3-positive naive CD8 T cells. Study-level findings and limits: Naive subsets did not differ in surface CD5, and the authors estimated TCR strength using properties of the TRB CDR3. Similar TRBV-TRBJ usage characterized naive CXCR3-negative and CXCR3-positive cells; memory cells differed.

Sequences were obtained from memory CD8+ T cells from blood. The sequence was obtained from a human donor in good health. Some clones in this sample may be carry-over from other donors' samples. This rearrangement joins TRBV29-1 to TRBJ2-3; without DNA, the TCRdb call of TRBD1 cannot be checked. The CDR3: CSVGTGGAEDTQYF.